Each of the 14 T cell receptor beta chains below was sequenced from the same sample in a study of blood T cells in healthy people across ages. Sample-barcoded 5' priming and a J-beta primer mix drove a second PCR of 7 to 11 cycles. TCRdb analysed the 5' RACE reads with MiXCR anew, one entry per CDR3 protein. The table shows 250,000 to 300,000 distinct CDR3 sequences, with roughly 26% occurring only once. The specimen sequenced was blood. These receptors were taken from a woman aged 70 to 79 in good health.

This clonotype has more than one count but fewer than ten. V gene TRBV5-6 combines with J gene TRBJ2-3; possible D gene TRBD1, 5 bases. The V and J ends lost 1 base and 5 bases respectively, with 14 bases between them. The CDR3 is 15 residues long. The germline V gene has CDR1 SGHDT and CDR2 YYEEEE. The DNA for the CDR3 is TGTGCCAGCAGCTTGAGCCAGGGTTGGAGAGATACGCAGTATTTT. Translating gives CASSLSQGWRDTQYF.

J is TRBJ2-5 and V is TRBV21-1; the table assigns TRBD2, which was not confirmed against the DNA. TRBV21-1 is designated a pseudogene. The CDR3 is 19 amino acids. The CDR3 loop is CASSKVLGTSGPHQETQYF. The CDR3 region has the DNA TGTGCCAGCAGCAAAGTACTCGGGACTAGCGGTCCCCACCAAGAGACCCAGTACTTC.

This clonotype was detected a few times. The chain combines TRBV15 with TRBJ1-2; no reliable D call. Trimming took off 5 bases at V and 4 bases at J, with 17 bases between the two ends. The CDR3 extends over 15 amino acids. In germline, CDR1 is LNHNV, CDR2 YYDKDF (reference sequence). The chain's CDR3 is CATSGGRLGGYGYTF. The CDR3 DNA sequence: TGTGCCACCAGCGGCGGACGCCTGGGAGGCTATGGCTACACCTTC.

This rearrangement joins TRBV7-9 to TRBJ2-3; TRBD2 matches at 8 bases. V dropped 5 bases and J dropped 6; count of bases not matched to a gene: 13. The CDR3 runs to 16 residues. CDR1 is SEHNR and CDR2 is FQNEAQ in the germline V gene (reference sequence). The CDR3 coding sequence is TGTGCCAGCAGCCGACGGACTAGCCCCCCTGCGGATACGCAGTATTTT. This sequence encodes CASSRRTSPPADTQYF. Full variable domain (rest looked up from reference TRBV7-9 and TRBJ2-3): DTGVSQNPRHKITKRGQNVTFRCDPISEHNRLYWYRQTLGQGPEFLTYFQNEAQLEKSRLLSDRFSAERPKGSFSTLEIQRTEQGDSAMYLCASSRRTSPPADTQYFGPGTRLTVL.

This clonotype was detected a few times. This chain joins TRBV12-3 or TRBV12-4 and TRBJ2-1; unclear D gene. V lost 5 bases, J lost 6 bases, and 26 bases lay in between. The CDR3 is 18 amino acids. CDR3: CASSPPPAGIFRGNEQFF. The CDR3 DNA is TGTGCCAGCAGTCCCCCCCCGGCAGGCATTTTCCGAGGCAATGAGCAGTTCTTC.

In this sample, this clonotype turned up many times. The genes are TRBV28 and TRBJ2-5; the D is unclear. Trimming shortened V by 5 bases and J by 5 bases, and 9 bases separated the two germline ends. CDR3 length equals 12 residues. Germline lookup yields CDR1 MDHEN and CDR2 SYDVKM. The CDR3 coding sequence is TGTGCCAGCAGTCCCCGTAGGGAGACCCAGTACTTC. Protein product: CASSPRRETQYF.

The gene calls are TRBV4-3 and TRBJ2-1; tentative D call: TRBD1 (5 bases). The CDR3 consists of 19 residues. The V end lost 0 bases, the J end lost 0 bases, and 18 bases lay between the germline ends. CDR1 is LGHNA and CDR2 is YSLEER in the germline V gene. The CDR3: CASSQDRVNWGPSYNEQFF. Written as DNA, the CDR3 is TGCGCCAGCAGCCAAGACCGGGTTAATTGGGGCCCCTCCTACAATGAGCAGTTCTTC.

CDR3 DNA sequence: TGTGCCAGCCGGACTCCGAACATCTACGAGCAGTACTTC. Its protein product is CASRTPNIYEQYF. This chain joins TRBV28 and TRBJ2-7; weak D call: TRBD2 (5 bases). The CDR3 spans 13 residues. The V end lost 8 bases, the J end lost 3 bases, and 14 bases lay between the germline ends. Germline values: CDR1 MDHEN, CDR2 SYDVKM.

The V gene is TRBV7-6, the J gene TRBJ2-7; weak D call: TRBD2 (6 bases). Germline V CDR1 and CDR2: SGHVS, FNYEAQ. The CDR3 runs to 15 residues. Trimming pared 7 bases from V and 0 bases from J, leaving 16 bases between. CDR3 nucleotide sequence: TGTGCCAGCACCAAATTAGCGGTTAGCTCCTACGAGCAGTACTTC. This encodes CASTKLAVSSYEQYF.

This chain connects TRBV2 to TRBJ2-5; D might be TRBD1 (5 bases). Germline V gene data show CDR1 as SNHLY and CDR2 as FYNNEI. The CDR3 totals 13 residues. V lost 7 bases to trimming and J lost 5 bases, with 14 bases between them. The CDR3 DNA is TGTGCCAGCAAGGAACAGGCTCGGGAGACCCAGTACTTC. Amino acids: CASKEQARETQYF. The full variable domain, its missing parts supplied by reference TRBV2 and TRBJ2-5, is EPEVTQTPSHQVTQMGQEVILRCVPISNHLYFYWYRQILGQKVEFLVSFYNNEISEKSEIFDDQFSVERPDGSNFTLKIRSTKLEDSAMYFCASKEQARETQYFGPGTRLLVL.

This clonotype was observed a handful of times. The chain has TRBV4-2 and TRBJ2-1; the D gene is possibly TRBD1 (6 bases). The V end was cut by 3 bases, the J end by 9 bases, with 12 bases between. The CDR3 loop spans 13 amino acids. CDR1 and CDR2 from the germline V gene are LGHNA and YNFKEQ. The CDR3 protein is CASSQRGWVEQFF. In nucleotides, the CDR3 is TGTGCCAGCAGCCAGAGGGGGTGGGTTGAGCAGTTCTTC.

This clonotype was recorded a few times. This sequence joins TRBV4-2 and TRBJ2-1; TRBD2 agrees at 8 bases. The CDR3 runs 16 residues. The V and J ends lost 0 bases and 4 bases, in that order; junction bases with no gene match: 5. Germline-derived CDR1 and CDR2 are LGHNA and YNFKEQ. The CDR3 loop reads CASSQELAGLYNEQFF. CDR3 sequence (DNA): TGTGCCAGCAGCCAAGAGCTAGCGGGCTTGTACAATGAGCAGTTCTTC.

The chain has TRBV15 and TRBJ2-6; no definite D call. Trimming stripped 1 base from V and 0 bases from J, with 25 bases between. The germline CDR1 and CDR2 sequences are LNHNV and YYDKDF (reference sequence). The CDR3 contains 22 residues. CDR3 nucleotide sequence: TGTGCCACCAGCAGAGTTAAGGTCCCGACTGCCGGCTTCTACTCTGGGGCCAACGTCCTGACTTTC. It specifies CATSRVKVPTAGFYSGANVLTF.

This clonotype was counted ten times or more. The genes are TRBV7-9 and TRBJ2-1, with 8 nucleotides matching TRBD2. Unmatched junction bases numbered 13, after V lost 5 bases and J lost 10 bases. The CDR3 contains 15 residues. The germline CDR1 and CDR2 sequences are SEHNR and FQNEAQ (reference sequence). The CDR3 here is CASSPGGVGTLEQFF. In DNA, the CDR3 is TGTGCCAGCAGCCCCGGGGGGGTCGGAACCCTAGAGCAGTTCTTC.